In its sample, the clone carrying this T cell receptor beta chain was seen once. CDR1 and CDR2 from the germline V gene are SGDLS and YYNGEE. The CDR3 totals 16 residues. V shed 4 bases and J shed 2 bases, with 19 bases lying between them. The data were taken from a study of shared clonotypes between healthy human individuals. Some clones are missing from TCRdb's copy, which holds only in-frame ones; the method was immunoSEQ multiplex PCR. The sample lists millions of clones, more than 80% seen once, with about 0.39% in the top ten. The sequenced sample was naive CD4+ T cells from PBMCs. Subset of the sample: CD45RA+ positively selected. The clonotype originates from a young man in good health. Some clones in this sample may be carry-over from other donors' samples. J is TRBJ2-7 and V is TRBV9, with D maybe TRBD1 (7 bases). The CDR3 coding sequence is TGTGCCAGCAGCCCCCAGGGGGGCCATTTTACCTACGAGCAGTACTTC. Translating gives CASSPQGGHFTYEQYF.